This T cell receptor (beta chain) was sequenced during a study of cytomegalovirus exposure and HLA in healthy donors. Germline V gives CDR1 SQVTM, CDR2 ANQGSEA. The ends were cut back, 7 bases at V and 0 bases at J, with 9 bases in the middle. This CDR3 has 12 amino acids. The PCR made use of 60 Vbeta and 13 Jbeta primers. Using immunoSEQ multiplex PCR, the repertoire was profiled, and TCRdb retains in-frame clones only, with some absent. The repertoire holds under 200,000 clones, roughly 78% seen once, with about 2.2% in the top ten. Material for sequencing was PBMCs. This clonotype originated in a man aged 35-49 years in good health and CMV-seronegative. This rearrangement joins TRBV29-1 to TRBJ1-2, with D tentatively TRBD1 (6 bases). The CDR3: CSARDTNYGYTF. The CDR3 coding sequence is TGCAGCGCCCGGGACACTAACTATGGCTACACCTTC.